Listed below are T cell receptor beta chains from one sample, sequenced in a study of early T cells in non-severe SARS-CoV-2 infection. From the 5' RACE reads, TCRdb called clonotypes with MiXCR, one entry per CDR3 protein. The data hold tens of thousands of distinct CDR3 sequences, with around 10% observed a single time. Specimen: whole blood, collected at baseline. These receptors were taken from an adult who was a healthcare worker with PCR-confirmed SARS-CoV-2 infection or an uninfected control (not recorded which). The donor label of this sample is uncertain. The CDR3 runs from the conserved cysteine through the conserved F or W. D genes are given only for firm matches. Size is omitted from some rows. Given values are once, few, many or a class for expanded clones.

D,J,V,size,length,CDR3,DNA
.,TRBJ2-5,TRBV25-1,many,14,CASSEYRQWETQYF,TGTGCCAGCAGTGAATATAGGCAGTGGGAGACCCAGTACTTC
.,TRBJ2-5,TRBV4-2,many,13,CASSLHIQETQYF,TGTGCCAGCAGCCTACATATCCAAGAGACCCAGTACTTC
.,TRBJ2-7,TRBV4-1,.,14,CASSQGWLARDKYF,TGCGCCAGCAGCCAAGGATGGCTCGCTAGGGATAAGTACTTC
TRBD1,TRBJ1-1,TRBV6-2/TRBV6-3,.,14,CASSYFQGAAEAFF,TGTGCCAGCAGTTACTTCCAGGGGGCGGCTGAAGCTTTCTTT
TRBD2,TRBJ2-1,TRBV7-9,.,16,CASSGQRGSSYNEQFF,TGTGCCAGCAGCGGTCAGCGGGGGAGCTCCTACAATGAGCAGTTCTTC
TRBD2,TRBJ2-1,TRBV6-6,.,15,CASSLTSGSKNEQFF,TGTGCCAGCAGCCTGACTAGCGGGAGTAAGAATGAGCAGTTCTTC
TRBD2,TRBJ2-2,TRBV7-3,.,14,CASGKRESGGELFF,TGTGCCAGCGGAAAGCGGGAGTCCGGTGGGGAGCTGTTTTTT
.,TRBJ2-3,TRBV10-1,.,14,CASSGTQEGDTQYF,TGCGCCAGCAGCGGGACCCAAGAAGGAGATACGCAGTATTTT
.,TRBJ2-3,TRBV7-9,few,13,CASSLAAVNTQYF,TGTGCCAGCAGCTTAGCGGCGGTTAATACGCAGTATTTT
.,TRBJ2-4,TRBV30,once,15,CAWGAGALAKNIQYF,TGTGCCTGGGGAGCAGGGGCTCTAGCCAAAAACATTCAGTACTTC
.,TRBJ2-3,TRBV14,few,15,CASSQLALSTDTQYF,TGTGCCAGCAGCCAACTAGCGTTAAGCACAGATACGCAGTATTTT
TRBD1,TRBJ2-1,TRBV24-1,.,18,CATSDSGVGTGAPNEQFF,TGTGCCACCAGTGATTCTGGGGTCGGGACAGGGGCCCCTAATGAGCAGTTCTTC
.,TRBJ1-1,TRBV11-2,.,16,CASSLASQALNTEAFF,TGTGCCAGCAGCTTAGCTTCGCAGGCCCTGAACACTGAAGCTTTCTTT
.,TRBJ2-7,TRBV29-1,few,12,CSVGGMVYEQYF,TGCAGCGTTGGAGGGATGGTTTACGAGCAGTACTTC
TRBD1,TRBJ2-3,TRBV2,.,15,CASNIQGARTDTQYF,TGTGCCAGCAATATTCAGGGGGCTAGGACAGATACGCAGTATTTT
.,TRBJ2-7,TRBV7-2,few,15,CASSLVLRSLYEQYF,TGTGCCAGCAGCTTAGTACTCCGATCCCTTTACGAGCAGTACTTC
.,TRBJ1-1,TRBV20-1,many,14,CSAARDGIDTEAFF,TGCAGTGCCGCAAGAGACGGGATAGACACTGAAGCTTTCTTT
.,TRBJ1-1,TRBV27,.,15,CASSLSRQGGTEAFF,TGTGCCAGCAGTTTATCAAGGCAGGGTGGCACTGAAGCTTTCTTT
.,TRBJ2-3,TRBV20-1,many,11,CSARKDYTQYF,TGCAGTGCTCGAAAGGACTATACGCAGTATTTT
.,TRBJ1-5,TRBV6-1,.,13,CASSDISGQPQHF,TGTGCCAGCAGTGATATATCGGGTCAGCCCCAGCATTTT
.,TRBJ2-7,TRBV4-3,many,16,CASSQDSPGHPYEQYF,TGCGCCAGCAGCCAAGATTCACCGGGACACCCCTACGAGCAGTACTTC
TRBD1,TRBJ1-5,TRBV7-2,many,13,CASSGQAWQPQHF,TGTGCCAGCAGCGGACAGGCCTGGCAGCCCCAGCATTTT
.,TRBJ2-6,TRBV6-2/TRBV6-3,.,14,CTSGTSSGANVLTF,TGTACCAGCGGCACCTCCTCTGGGGCCAACGTCCTGACTTTC
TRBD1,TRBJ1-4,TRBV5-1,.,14,CASSLTGGEEKLFF,TGCGCCAGCAGCTTAACAGGGGGCGAAGAAAAACTGTTTTTT
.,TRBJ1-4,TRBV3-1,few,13,CASSHASGEKLFF,TGTGCCAGCAGCCACGCTAGCGGGGAAAAACTGTTTTTT
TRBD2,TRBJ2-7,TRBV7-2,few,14,CASKSGLAGTEQYF,TGTGCCAGCAAATCGGGACTAGCGGGGACCGAGCAGTACTTC
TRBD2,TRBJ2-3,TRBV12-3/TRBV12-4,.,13,CTSRPSGVDTQYF,TGTACCAGCAGACCTAGCGGGGTAGATACGCAGTATTTT
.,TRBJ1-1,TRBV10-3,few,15,CAISEIRGQNTEAFF,TGTGCCATCAGTGAGATTAGGGGACAGAACACTGAAGCTTTCTTT
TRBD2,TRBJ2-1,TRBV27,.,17,CASSLGLQAGGYNEQFF,TGTGCCAGCAGTTTGGGCCTTCAAGCGGGAGGTTACAATGAGCAGTTCTTC
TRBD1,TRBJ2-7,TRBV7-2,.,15,CASSQRGGGPYEQYF,TGTGCCAGCAGCCAACGAGGGGGCGGACCCTACGAGCAGTACTTC